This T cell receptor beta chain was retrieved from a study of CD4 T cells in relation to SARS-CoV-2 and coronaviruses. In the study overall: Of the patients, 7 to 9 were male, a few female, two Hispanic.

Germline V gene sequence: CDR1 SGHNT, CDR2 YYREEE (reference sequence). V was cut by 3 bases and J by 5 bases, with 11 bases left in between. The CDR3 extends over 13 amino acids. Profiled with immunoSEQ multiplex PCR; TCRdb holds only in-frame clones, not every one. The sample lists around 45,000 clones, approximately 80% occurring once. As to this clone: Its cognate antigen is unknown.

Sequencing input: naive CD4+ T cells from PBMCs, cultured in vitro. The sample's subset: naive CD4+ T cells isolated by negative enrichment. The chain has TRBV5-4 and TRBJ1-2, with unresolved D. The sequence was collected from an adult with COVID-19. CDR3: CASSSRRAYGYTF. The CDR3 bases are TGTGCCAGCAGCTCCCGACGGGCGTATGGCTACACCTTC.